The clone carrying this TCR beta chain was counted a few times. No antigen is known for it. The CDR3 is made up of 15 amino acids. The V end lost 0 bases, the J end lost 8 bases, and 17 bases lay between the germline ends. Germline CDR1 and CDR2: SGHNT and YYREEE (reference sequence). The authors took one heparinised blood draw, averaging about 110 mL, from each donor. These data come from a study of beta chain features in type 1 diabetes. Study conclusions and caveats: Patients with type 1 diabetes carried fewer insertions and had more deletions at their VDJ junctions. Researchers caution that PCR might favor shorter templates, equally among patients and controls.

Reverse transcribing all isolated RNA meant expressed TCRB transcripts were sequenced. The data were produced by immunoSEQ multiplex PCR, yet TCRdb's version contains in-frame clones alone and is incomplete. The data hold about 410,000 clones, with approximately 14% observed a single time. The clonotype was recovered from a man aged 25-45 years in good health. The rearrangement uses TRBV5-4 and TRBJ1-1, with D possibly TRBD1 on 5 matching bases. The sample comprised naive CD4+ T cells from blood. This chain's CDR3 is CASSLERSGTPEAFF. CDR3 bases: TGTGCCAGCAGCTTGGAGCGCTCCGGGACGCCCGAAGCTTTCTTT.